Following are 22 T cell receptor beta chains from one sample sequenced in a study of cytomegalovirus exposure and HLA in healthy donors (dated 2017 in TCRdb). The library was built by means of the immunoSEQ multiplex PCR assay. In TCRdb, the immuneACCESS table is reduced to in-frame sequences with V and J assigned. These tables do not hold every clone; where another copy was compared, an unresolved V gene accounts for under half, and the others remain unexplained. In this sample the table shows fewer than 350,000 clones, 88% of which occur a single time. The ten largest clonotypes hold about 0.9% of the sample. The sequencing input was PBMCs. The receptors come from a woman under 30 in good health and CMV-seronegative.

The V gene is TRBV28, the J gene TRBJ2-7; 7 nucleotides line up with TRBD1. The J segment lost 0 bases and the V segment lost 4 bases, leaving 15 bases of the junction unmatched. CDR3 length: 18 residues. From germline, CDR1 is MDHEN and CDR2 SYDVKM. CDR3 amino acids: CASSSPVGSGTASYEQYF. CDR3 sequence (DNA): TGTGCCAGCAGTTCTCCAGTGGGTTCGGGGACAGCCTCCTACGAGCAGTACTTC. Full variable domain (remainder filled in from reference TRBV28 and TRBJ2-7): DVKVTQSSRYLVKRTGEKVFLECVQDMDHENMFWYRQDPGLGLRLIYFSYDVKMKEKGDIPEGYSVSREKKERFSLILESASTNQTSMYLCASSSPVGSGTASYEQYFGPGTRLTVT.

The CDR3 DNA follows: TGTGCCAGCAGTGGCGGGGGGGGCGCGGACACTGAAGCTTTCTTT. Its translation: CASSGGGGADTEAFF. The genes are TRBV28 and TRBJ1-1; possible D gene TRBD1, 6 bases. The CDR3 runs to 15 residues. Germline loops: CDR1 MDHEN, CDR2 SYDVKM. Trimming pared 5 bases from V and 3 bases from J, leaving 16 bases between. The variable domain in full, with the rest retrieved from reference TRBV28 and TRBJ1-1, is DVKVTQSSRYLVKRTGEKVFLECVQDMDHENMFWYRQDPGLGLRLIYFSYDVKMKEKGDIPEGYSVSREKKERFSLILESASTNQTSMYLCASSGGGGADTEAFFGQGTRLTVV.

This chain connects TRBV27 to TRBJ2-5; 7 bases agree with TRBD2. V was clipped by 3 bases and J by 9 bases; unmatched bases: 4. The germline CDR1 and CDR2 sequences are MNHEY and SMNVEV (reference sequence). This CDR3 is built from 12 residues. CDR3 sequence reads: CASSFGGSSQYF. In nucleotides, the CDR3 is TGTGCCAGCAGTTTTGGCGGGAGTTCCCAGTACTTC.

V usage is TRBV28 and J usage is TRBJ2-1, with 10 bases identical to TRBD2. The CDR3 runs 16 residues. V gave up 3 bases and J gave up 2 bases; unmatched junction bases: 4. Germline V lookup: CDR1 MDHEN, CDR2 SYDVKM. The CDR3: CASSFLAGAPYNEQFF. The DNA of the CDR3 is TGTGCCAGCAGTTTCCTAGCGGGAGCACCCTACAATGAGCAGTTCTTC.

This clone appeared a single time. The CDR3 loop reads CASSQDRGFGYEQYF. The CDR3 DNA reads TGCGCCAGCAGCCAAGACCGAGGGTTTGGCTACGAGCAGTACTTC. The rearrangement links TRBV4-3 to TRBJ2-7; a possible D gene is TRBD2 (5 bases). V was cut by 0 bases and J by 3 bases, with 12 bases left in between. Germline V gene data show CDR1 as LGHNA and CDR2 as YSLEER. The CDR3 spans 15 residues.

Only one count was recorded for this clone. The chain has TRBV14 and TRBJ2-7, with a tentative D call TRBD1 (6 bases). The CDR3 contains 14 residues. Trimming cost V 2 bases and J 3 bases, with 11 bases left between them. Germline CDR1 is SGHDN and CDR2 is FVKESK. CDR3 coding DNA: TGTGCCAGCAGCCAACAGACAGGACGCTACGAGCAGTACTTC. Translation gives CASSQQTGRYEQYF.

As regards this clone: The sample contains more than one DNA sequence encoding this CDR3. The V and J genes are TRBV5-1 and TRBJ1-2; the D is unclear. The CDR3 consists of 14 residues. V gave up 0 bases and J gave up 0 bases, with 6 bases separating them. CDR1 and CDR2 from the germline V gene are SGHRS and YFSETQ. The CDR3 loop is CASSLGQSNYGYTF. In nucleotides, the CDR3 is TGCGCCAGCAGCTTGGGGCAGTCTAACTATGGCTACACCTTC.

The J gene is TRBJ2-7, the V gene TRBV4-3, with D perhaps TRBD2 (6 bases). This CDR3 comprises 14 residues. Per the germline V gene, CDR1 is LGHNA and CDR2 is YSLEER. V was cut by 1 base and J by 1 base, with 8 bases left in between. In DNA form, the CDR3 reads TGCGCCAGCAGCCAAGTGGGGGGATCCTACGAGCAGTACTTC. It specifies CASSQVGGSYEQYF.

This clone was counted between two and nine times. The CDR3, as DNA: TGTGCCAGTCCCCGCGGGGGGAACACTGAAGCTTTCTTT. Translated: CASPRGGNTEAFF. The V call is TRBV2, the J call TRBJ1-1, with D maybe TRBD1 (5 bases). V was pared by 9 bases and J by 1 base, with 12 bases between. CDR1 SNHLY and CDR2 FYNNEI come from the germline V gene. The CDR3 loop spans 13 amino acids.

This clone was detected a few times. The V call is TRBV2, the J call TRBJ1-4; TRBD1 matches at 7 bases. J gave up 5 bases and V 6 bases, and 9 bases lay outside the gene matches. Germline CDR1 and CDR2: SNHLY and FYNNEI. The CDR3 spans 15 residues. CDR3 DNA: TGTGCCAGCAGGAGAGACAGGGATTGGAATGAAAAACTGTTTTTT. Its protein is CASRRDRDWNEKLFF.

This clone was picked up one time. The rearrangement uses TRBV5-1 and TRBJ1-1; 7 bases are a match to TRBD1. Germline V gene lookup returns CDR1 SGHRS and CDR2 YFSETQ. The V and J ends lost 7 bases and 1 base, in that order; junction bases with no gene match: 4. CDR3 size: 13 residues. In nucleotides, the CDR3 is TGCGCCAGCTGGGGACAGCAGAACACTGAAGCTTTCTTT. Protein: CASWGQQNTEAFF.

The chain joins TRBV5-1 to TRBJ2-1; D possibly corresponds to TRBD1 (6 bases). Germline-derived CDR1 and CDR2 are SGHRS and YFSETQ. This CDR3 region has 13 residues. The V end lost 4 bases, the J end lost 8 bases, and 13 bases lay between the germline ends. The CDR3 sequence is CASSTGQRDEQFF. DNA of the CDR3: TGCGCCAGCAGCACCGGACAGAGGGATGAGCAGTTCTTC.

This chain uses TRBV5-1 with TRBJ1-2; D is undetermined. The V gene's germline CDR1 is SGHRS and CDR2 YFSETQ. The CDR3 loop spans 13 amino acids. The V gene lost 5 bases and the J gene lost 3 bases, with 11 bases spanning the gap. The CDR3: CASSWQQDYGYTF. CDR3 nucleotide sequence: TGCGCCAGCAGTTGGCAGCAGGACTATGGCTACACCTTC.

The chain carries TRBV4-3 and TRBJ2-7; 10 bases fit TRBD2. Germline V CDR1 and CDR2: LGHNA, YSLEER. V shed 0 bases and J 2 bases; nucleotides not matched to a gene: 10. This CDR3 is 18 amino acids long. The chain's CDR3 is CASSQEALAGALTYEQYF. The CDR3 nucleotides read TGCGCCAGCAGCCAAGAGGCCCTAGCGGGAGCCCTCACCTACGAGCAGTACTTC.

The chain uses TRBV5-6 and TRBJ1-1; TRBD1 matches at 7 bases. The trim removed 3 bases at V and 4 bases at J, leaving 3 bases unmatched. This CDR3 region has 13 residues. From germline, CDR1 is SGHDT and CDR2 YYEEEE. The CDR3 here is CASSWTGGTEAFF. In DNA form, the CDR3 reads TGTGCCAGCAGCTGGACAGGAGGCACTGAAGCTTTCTTT.

J is TRBJ2-6 and V is TRBV27; the D is unclear. The CDR3 has 15 amino acids. With 0 bases removed from V and 4 bases from J, the gap between germline ends came to 7 bases. Germline assignment: CDR1 MNHEY and CDR2 SMNVEV (reference sequence). CDR3 in DNA: TGTGCCAGCAGTTTATCGAGCTCCGGGGCCAACGTCCTGACTTTC. It translates to CASSLSSSGANVLTF.

The chain couples TRBV6-1 to TRBJ1-2; no definite D call. Germline V gene sequence: CDR1 MNHNS, CDR2 SASEGT. This CDR3 has 14 residues. Trimming took off 3 bases at V and 4 bases at J, with 12 bases between the two ends. The CDR3 reads CASSDGSYSYGYTF. DNA for the CDR3: TGTGCCAGCAGTGATGGGAGTTACAGCTATGGCTACACCTTC.

The chain employs TRBV7-9 and TRBJ1-6, with 12 bases fitting TRBD1. This CDR3 comprises 14 residues. J lost 10 bases, V lost 5 bases, and 3 bases had no gene match. Germline V gene data show CDR1 as SEHNR and CDR2 as FQNEAQ (reference sequence). The CDR3 reads CASSRDRGQSPLHF. For the CDR3, the DNA is TGTGCCAGCAGCAGGGACAGGGGGCAATCACCCCTCCACTTT.

The chain has TRBV25-1 and TRBJ1-1, with D maybe TRBD1 (6 bases). Germline assignment: CDR1 MGHDK and CDR2 SYGVNS. Trimming shortened V by 7 bases and J by 1 base, and 7 bases separated the two germline ends. The CDR3 consists of 12 residues. CDR3 sequence: CASKTGNTEAFF. For the CDR3, the DNA is TGTGCCAGCAAGACAGGGAACACTGAAGCTTTCTTT. The full variable domain, with the rest looked up from reference TRBV25-1 and TRBJ1-1, is EADIYQTPRYLVIGTGKKITLECSQTMGHDKMYWYQQDPGMELHLIHYSYGVNSTEKGDLSSESTVSRIRTEHFPLTLESARPSHTSQYLCASKTGNTEAFFGQGTRLTVV.

CDR3 sequence (DNA): TGTGCCATCAGTGAGTCTGAGACCTACGAGCAGTACTTC. It translates to CAISESETYEQYF. V is TRBV10-3 and J is TRBJ2-7; D is uncertain. The CDR3 consists of 13 residues. Trimming cost V 0 bases and J 2 bases, with 5 bases left between them. Looked up from germline, CDR1 is ENHRY and CDR2 is SYGVKD.

The chain recombines TRBV2 with TRBJ2-1, with D possibly matching TRBD1 (6 bases). Looked up from germline, CDR1 is SNHLY and CDR2 is FYNNEI. The V and J ends lost 8 bases and 8 bases respectively, with 22 bases between them. The CDR3 covers 15 residues. CDR3 amino acids: CASQSTWQRQDEQFF. The CDR3 DNA is TGTGCCAGCCAGTCTACGTGGCAGCGACAGGATGAGCAGTTCTTC.

This chain connects TRBV25-1 to TRBJ2-3; D is ambiguous. Germline CDR1 MGHDK, CDR2 SYGVNS. The ends were cut back, 6 bases at V and 6 bases at J, with 4 bases in the middle. The CDR3 sequence is 10 residues long. In DNA, the CDR3 is TGTGCCAGCAGCAGTGATACGCAGTATTTT. Translation gives CASSSDTQYF.